This TCR beta chain comes out of a study of graft-versus-host responses after intestinal transplantation (dated by TCRdb to about 2021). Turning to the overall study: The transplants that recipients got were multivisceral, liver-intestinal, or isolated intestinal. Every recipient was given anti-thymocyte globulin induction, then maintenance tacrolimus and steroids for around three years. Graft-versus-host and host-versus-graft alloreactive T cell clones were tracked in the graft, circulation and bone marrow after intestinal transplantation using bulk TCR-beta CDR3 sequencing. To identify alloreactive clones, pre-transplant mixed lymphocyte reaction products were sequenced and then compared with unstimulated pre-transplant donor and recipient T cells. The cohort enrolled under 30 intestinal transplant recipients, one of whom was a retransplant, and 3 patients without pretransplant specimens were excluded. Donor T cell macrochimerism was defined as a peak of at least 4% donor T cells among recipient peripheral blood mononuclear cells. Rather than going through the commercial service, samples from a few later patients were sequenced in-house on an Illumina MiSeq and processed with MiXCR. On the study overall, not on this receptor specifically: Patients with donor T cell macrochimerism had high GvH to HvG T cell clonal ratios in their allografts. Conclusions were limited by the relatively low number and heterogeneity of intestinal transplant patients. Early after transplant, peak levels of circulating GvH clones were found to be associated with declines in HvG clones. GvH clones were found in recipient bone marrow, and some of the GvH clones appeared earlier in ileal mucosa or blood, which is consistent with an intestinal mucosal origin.

CDR1 and CDR2 (SGHTS, YDEGEE) derive from the germline V gene. V lost 4 bases and J lost 0 bases; the stretch between them is 15 bases long. The CDR3 contains 16 residues, cysteine and phenylalanine counted. Only CDR3 DNA remains: 48 bases, in frame from the first base. Of note for this clone: There is no known antigen for this receptor. Base qualities are not at hand, and no much larger clone is one base apart.

What the time point label conveys for this sample: cells obtained before transplantation from donor or recipient. CD3+CD4+ and CD3+CD8+ populations were FACS-sorted from unstimulated pre-transplant donor and recipient cells taken from spleen or lymph nodes. Receptor amplification or capture employed the immunoSEQ multiplex PCR assay. For most patients, genomic DNA was isolated using the Qiagen DNeasy Blood and Tissue Kit and was shipped frozen to Adaptive Biotechnologies for TCR sequencing. Adaptive Biotechnologies carried out high-throughput TCR-beta CDR3 sequencing of genomic DNA for most patients. Under the source paper's analysis protocol: TCR sequencing data for around 19 patients were retrieved from Adaptive's ImmunoSEQ software; three other patients were processed with MiXCR and VDJtools. CD4 versus CD8 sorting errors were corrected by removing sequences found in both subsets at a frequency ratio below 5:1. CDR3 nucleotide sequences shared between donor and recipient were removed because their origin could not be assigned. To count as alloreactive, a clone needed at least 2-fold expansion over unstimulated cells and a minimum CFSE-low frequency of 0.002% (template counts) or 0.001% (read counts). Mappable clones were those detected in sequenced pre-transplant spleen, lymph node, or MLR CFSE-low populations of the donor or recipient. Cumulative frequency of alloreactive clones was calculated as a percentage of all sequences weighted by copy number. TCRdb stores this immuneACCESS table with in-frame sequences only. Part of the clones is absent; in the studies checked, under half of the shortfall reflects unresolved V genes, and no reason is known for the rest. The V and J calls and clone size were taken over from that table, and D and trimming were inferred from the DNA. Here the sample has about 86,000 clones; about 87% occur a single time. Clones ranked in the top ten supply approximately 0.28% of the sample.

Specimen: unstimulated CD4+ T cells sorted from spleen or lymph node cells, collected before transplant. The clonotype comes from a human donor who was the organ donor for an intestinal transplant. Recombination connected TRBV5-8 to TRBJ2-3; 5 matching bases give a weak D call of TRBD1. The DNA reads as follows: TGTGCCAGCAGCACCGGCGCAGGGTATAGCACAGATACGCAGTATTTT. It encodes CASSTGAGYSTDTQYF.